This T cell receptor (beta chain) was retrieved from a study of blood T cell repertoires in COVID-19. In the study overall: T cells, B-cell-depleted T cells, or PBMCs supplied cDNA or gDNA.

Germline V CDR1 and CDR2: SGDLS, YYNGEE. The CDR3 has 17 amino acids. Unmatched junction bases numbered 6, after V lost 3 bases and J lost 0 bases. Libraries were prepared by immunoSEQ multiplex PCR; TCRdb keeps only in-frame clonotypes and omits some of them. The data show a few hundred thousand clones, with around four fifths seen just once and around 3.9% held by the top ten. The gene calls are TRBV9 and TRBJ2-1; 10 bases fit TRBD2. Sequencing input: peripheral blood. The TCR originated in a woman aged 45-59 years with active or convalescent COVID-19. The CDR3 nucleotides are TGTGCCAGCAGCGCCAACAGCGGGAGGGCCTCCTACAATGAGCAGTTCTTC. It translates to CASSANSGRASYNEQFF.